This record covers a single TCR beta chain. As yet, its antigen is unknown. The time point is: week 35, safety follow-up. The investigators gave 300 ug of mutant IDH1 20-mer peptide in each vaccine dose, together with topical imiquimod. Patients received eight vaccinations in weeks 1, 3, 5, 7, 11, 15, 19, 23. The table came from immunoSEQ multiplex PCR; TCRdb's copy has only in-frame clones and leaves some out. Here the sample spans about 32,000 clones, around 77% being singletons. The V and J ends lost 1 base and 4 bases, in that order; junction bases with no gene match: 12. Per germline, CDR1 SGHRS and CDR2 YFSETQ. The CDR3 loop spans 18 amino acids. These data are taken from a study of a mutant IDH1 vaccine in newly diagnosed glioma. Overall study: Treated patients comprised around 62% males and roughly 40% females, mean age about 43 years. General study results and limits: Changes to the top peripheral T cell clonotypes appeared unrelated to pseudoprogression.

This clonotype originated in a woman in her 30s with glioma. Some clones in this sample may be carry-over from other donors' samples. The V and J genes are TRBV5-1 and TRBJ2-3, with TRBD1 matching over 10 bases. The source material was PBMCs, sampled from a glioma patient whose treatment included an IDH1 peptide vaccine. The CDR3 protein is CASSLLPSDRGRADTQYF. The CDR3 nucleotides are TGCGCCAGCAGCTTGCTGCCAAGCGACAGGGGGCGTGCAGATACGCAGTATTTT.